This T cell receptor (beta chain) was observed in a study of blood T cell repertoires in COVID-19 (dated by TCRdb to the early 2020s). Looking at the study overall: The collaborator samples originated in the United States, Italy and Spain and spanned the acute and convalescent phases of COVID-19. The prospective study material was composed of cDNA or gDNA derived from T cells, B-cell-depleted T cells, or PBMCs. Deeply sampled blood TCRbeta repertoires from subjects exposed to, actively infected with, or recovered from COVID-19 were included in the dataset. The repertoires were released in a freely available public database intended as a resource for research on the immune response to SARS-CoV-2. The samples were drawn from two sources: the first 160 participants of the ongoing ImmuneRACE study, and 1,000 to 1,500 subjects contributed by 6 global collaborators. A de-identified subject ID, COVID-19 status, age in years and sex were almost always included in the sample metadata. Where available, HLA class I and class II types were taken from metadata supplied by the sample provider and were not determined by assay-based typing. What the work shows at the level of the full study, not this receptor alone: The amount of clinical and demographic metadata varied by source and participant and was provided uncurated.

Participants in the prospective study were aged about 18 to 89 years, lived in 24 United States geographic areas, and enrolled through a virtual design. Cohort assignment in the prospective study relied on participant-reported clinical history from a screening survey and a study questionnaire. Recovered participants in ImmuneRACE Cohort 3 were defined by two consecutive negative NP/OP PCR tests, clearance by a healthcare professional, or resolution of symptoms. Mobile phlebotomists in the prospective study collected whole blood, serum and a nasopharyngeal or oropharyngeal swab from every participant. Participants in the prospective study had the option to provide additional blood draws and questionnaires over a roughly 2-month period. Prospective study blood samples were shipped either frozen or at room temperature before DNA extraction. Deletion took 6 bases off V and 6 bases off J, with a span of 17 bases between the germline ends. CDR1 and CDR2 (ENHRY, SYGVKD) derive from the germline V gene. There are 15 amino acids in the CDR3, from cysteine to phenylalanine inclusive. Kept here is only the CDR3 DNA, which spans 45 bases and is read in frame from base 1.

TCRbeta CDR3 regions were amplified from genomic DNA by means of the immunoSEQ Assay, a bias-controlled multiplex PCR. From the authors' description of their analysis: Nucleated cell counts per sample were estimated from amplification of reference gene primers within the assay. To quantify the absolute abundance of each unique TCRbeta CDR3 rearrangement, sequence reads were collapsed and filtered. For each sample, productive Simpson clonality was calculated by taking the square root of Simpson's diversity index across productive rearrangements. TCRdb retrieved this table from immuneACCESS and kept in-frame rearrangements only. Not all clones are present; in checked studies, unresolved V genes account for under half, and no reason is known for the remainder. That table furnishes V, J and clone size, whereas the DNA furnished D and trimming. This sample holds 250,000 to 300,000 clones; about 89% were observed only once. About 1.8% of the sample rests with the top ten.

Worth noting for this clone: What this receptor recognizes is not known. No qualities accompany the bases; no much larger clone lies one base away.

Sequencing was done on a sample of PBMCs or T cells enriched from blood (not recorded which). The clonotype comes from a woman aged 35 to 49 who had recovered from COVID-19. The chain is made from TRBV10-3 and TRBJ2-2, with TRBD2 as a weak D call on 5 bases. The CDR3 loop reads CAIRPAITRAGELFF. The DNA reads TGTGCCATCAGGCCCGCCATAACTAGAGCCGGGGAGCTGTTTTTT.